The rows below give T cell receptor beta chains drawn from one sample of a study of blood T cell repertoires in COVID-19. This table comes from immunoSEQ multiplex PCR, and its TCRdb copy is limited to in-frame clones, with some not included. The sample shows around 170,000 clones, about 80% of them seen only once. Input material: peripheral blood. The receptor source for this set is a man in his sixties or seventies who had recovered from COVID-19. CDR3s include the opening cysteine and the closing phenylalanine or tryptophan. The order of the fields is clone size, V gene, J gene, D gene, CDR3 DNA, CDR3 protein. The D gene is left open where the match is weak. A clone size is listed for some rows: how often the clone was seen (once, few, many), or a class if it is expanded.

clone size: NA
V gene: TRBV2
J gene: TRBJ1-5
D gene: TRBD1
CDR3 DNA: TGTGCCAGCAGCCTGGACAGGGTTAGCAATCAGCCCCAGCATTTT
CDR3 protein: CASSLDRVSNQPQHF

clone size: few
V gene: TRBV11-3
J gene: TRBJ2-7
D gene: NA
CDR3 DNA: TGTGCCAGCAGCTTACAGGGGCCGGATTACGAGCAGTACTTC
CDR3 protein: CASSLQGPDYEQYF

clone size: NA
V gene: TRBV19
J gene: TRBJ1-2
D gene: TRBD1
CDR3 DNA: TGTGCCAGTATGGGGGACAGGGTAAAAGGCTACACCTTC
CDR3 protein: CASMGDRVKGYTF

clone size: NA
V gene: TRBV18
J gene: TRBJ2-7
D gene: TRBD2
CDR3 DNA: TGTGCCAGCTCACCAGGGACTACCTACGAGCAGTACTTC
CDR3 protein: CASSPGTTYEQYF

clone size: NA
V gene: TRBV23-1
J gene: TRBJ2-7
D gene: NA
CDR3 DNA: TGCGCCAGCGGCGGGATGCACTACGAGCAGTACTTC
CDR3 protein: CASGGMHYEQYF

clone size: once
V gene: TRBV6-1
J gene: TRBJ2-7
D gene: NA
CDR3 DNA: TGTGCCAGCAGTGACATCCGCGGGACAGCTCGTTACGAGCAGTACTTC
CDR3 protein: CASSDIRGTARYEQYF

clone size: NA
V gene: TRBV7-2
J gene: TRBJ1-2
D gene: NA
CDR3 DNA: TGTGCCAGCAGCCCCCACCAGGGCAATGGCTACACCTTC
CDR3 protein: CASSPHQGNGYTF

clone size: NA
V gene: TRBV12-3/TRBV12-4
J gene: TRBJ2-7
D gene: NA
CDR3 DNA: TGTGCCAGCAGCCTTTCGGTCTACGAGCAGTACTTC
CDR3 protein: CASSLSVYEQYF

clone size: NA
V gene: TRBV25-1
J gene: TRBJ1-1
D gene: NA
CDR3 DNA: TGTGCCAGCAGTGCTTTTCGGGAAGCTTTCTTT
CDR3 protein: CASSAFREAFF

clone size: NA
V gene: TRBV7-9
J gene: TRBJ2-1
D gene: TRBD1
CDR3 DNA: TGTGCCAGCAGCTCGGGCGGGACAGGGGGCCGCAACAATGAGCAGTTCTTC
CDR3 protein: CASSSGGTGGRNNEQFF

clone size: NA
V gene: TRBV2
J gene: TRBJ2-7
D gene: TRBD1
CDR3 DNA: TGTGCCAGCAGGGACCAAAGGGACAGCTACGAGCAGTACTTC
CDR3 protein: CASRDQRDSYEQYF

clone size: NA
V gene: TRBV6-6
J gene: TRBJ2-7
D gene: NA
CDR3 DNA: TGTGCCAGCAGCCTCCGAGGGTCAGGGGACGAGCAGTACTTC
CDR3 protein: CASSLRGSGDEQYF

clone size: NA
V gene: TRBV5-1
J gene: TRBJ2-1
D gene: NA
CDR3 DNA: TGCGCCAGCAGCTTGGGGTGGCCCAATGAGCAGTTCTTC
CDR3 protein: CASSLGWPNEQFF

clone size: NA
V gene: TRBV6-2/TRBV6-3
J gene: TRBJ1-2
D gene: NA
CDR3 DNA: TGTGCCAGCAGCCGACAGATTTTCTATGGCTACACCTTC
CDR3 protein: CASSRQIFYGYTF

clone size: few
V gene: TRBV12-1
J gene: TRBJ1-4
D gene: NA
CDR3 DNA: TGTGCCAGCAGCCCATATCGAGCCTCAACTAATGAAAAACTGTTTTTT
CDR3 protein: CASSPYRASTNEKLFF

clone size: NA
V gene: TRBV5-1
J gene: TRBJ1-2
D gene: NA
CDR3 DNA: TGCGCCAGCAGCTCAGACAGATACTATGGCTACACCTTC
CDR3 protein: CASSSDRYYGYTF

clone size: NA
V gene: TRBV18
J gene: TRBJ2-2
D gene: TRBD2
CDR3 DNA: TGTGCCAGCTCACCCGTCGGGGGAGCGGGAGTGGCCGGGGAGCTGTTTTTT
CDR3 protein: CASSPVGGAGVAGELFF

clone size: NA
V gene: TRBV5-1
J gene: TRBJ2-7
D gene: TRBD1
CDR3 DNA: TGCGCCAGCAGCCCTGGGGACAGCAGTCCTTCCGAGCAGTACTTC
CDR3 protein: CASSPGDSSPSEQYF

clone size: NA
V gene: TRBV5-5
J gene: TRBJ2-1
D gene: TRBD1
CDR3 DNA: TGTGCCAGCAGCTGGACAGGGGGATTTGGTAATGAGCAGTTCTTC
CDR3 protein: CASSWTGGFGNEQFF

clone size: once
V gene: TRBV2
J gene: TRBJ2-3
D gene: NA
CDR3 DNA: TGTGCCAGCAAGGTCGACGTAGCTAGCACAGATACGCAGTATTTT
CDR3 protein: CASKVDVASTDTQYF

clone size: NA
V gene: TRBV9
J gene: TRBJ2-5
D gene: NA
CDR3 DNA: TGTGCCAGCAGCGCCGGGACTGTGGAGACCCAGTACTTC
CDR3 protein: CASSAGTVETQYF

clone size: NA
V gene: TRBV5-1
J gene: TRBJ2-3
D gene: TRBD1
CDR3 DNA: TGCGCCAGCAGCCCGACAGGGCCTAACTTAGATACGCAGTATTTT
CDR3 protein: CASSPTGPNLDTQYF

clone size: once
V gene: TRBV29-1
J gene: TRBJ1-1
D gene: TRBD1
CDR3 DNA: TGCAGCGACTTCGGACAGGGGGCGGGTTGGGACACTGAAGCTTTCTTT
CDR3 protein: CSDFGQGAGWDTEAFF

clone size: NA
V gene: TRBV7-7
J gene: TRBJ1-3
D gene: TRBD1
CDR3 DNA: TGTGCTAGCAGCTCACCACGGACAGGGGGAGACACCATATATTTT
CDR3 protein: CASSSPRTGGDTIYF

clone size: NA
V gene: TRBV9
J gene: TRBJ1-4
D gene: NA
CDR3 DNA: TGTGCCAGCAGCGTAGCTCCAGGGGACGAAAAACTGTTTTTT
CDR3 protein: CASSVAPGDEKLFF

clone size: NA
V gene: TRBV6-1
J gene: TRBJ1-5
D gene: TRBD1
CDR3 DNA: TGTGCCAGCAGTGACCAGGGCAGACAGGGTCAGCCCCAGCATTTT
CDR3 protein: CASSDQGRQGQPQHF

clone size: NA
V gene: TRBV6-6
J gene: TRBJ1-2
D gene: TRBD1
CDR3 DNA: TGTGCCAGCAGTCCGGACAGGGGGAGAGAGGGCTACACCTTC
CDR3 protein: CASSPDRGREGYTF

clone size: NA
V gene: TRBV28
J gene: TRBJ1-1
D gene: NA
CDR3 DNA: TGTGCCAGCAGTTCCGCGACAACCGTGGGCACTGAAGCTTTCTTT
CDR3 protein: CASSSATTVGTEAFF

clone size: once
V gene: TRBV28
J gene: TRBJ1-2
D gene: NA
CDR3 DNA: TGTGCCAGCAGTGCCTCAGCGACCCCTTTCCAGTATGGCTACACCTTC
CDR3 protein: CASSASATPFQYGYTF

clone size: NA
V gene: TRBV7-9
J gene: TRBJ2-2
D gene: NA
CDR3 DNA: TGTGCCAGCAGCTTACCCGGGAGAAGGACCGGGGAGCTGTTTTTT
CDR3 protein: CASSLPGRRTGELFF

clone size: NA
V gene: TRBV28
J gene: TRBJ2-3
D gene: TRBD2
CDR3 DNA: TGTGCCAGCAGACCCGGGAGGCCGAGCACAGATACGCAGTATTTT
CDR3 protein: CASRPGRPSTDTQYF

clone size: NA
V gene: TRBV18
J gene: TRBJ2-3
D gene: NA
CDR3 DNA: TGTGCCAGCTCACCGGCCCTAGCCCCAGATACGCAGTATTTT
CDR3 protein: CASSPALAPDTQYF

clone size: NA
V gene: TRBV29-1
J gene: TRBJ2-1
D gene: TRBD1
CDR3 DNA: TGCAGCGTTGGACAGGGCTACAATGAGCAGTTCTTC
CDR3 protein: CSVGQGYNEQFF

clone size: NA
V gene: TRBV21-1
J gene: TRBJ2-7
D gene: NA
CDR3 DNA: TGTGCCAGCAGCTCCGGGACAGGGGCCTACGAGCAGTACTTC
CDR3 protein: CASSSGTGAYEQYF

clone size: NA
V gene: TRBV3-1/TRBV3-2
J gene: TRBJ1-5
D gene: NA
CDR3 DNA: TGTGCCAGCAGCCAAGGAACCACAAGAAATCAGCCCCAGCATTTT
CDR3 protein: CASSQGTTRNQPQHF

clone size: NA
V gene: TRBV7-9
J gene: TRBJ2-5
D gene: TRBD1
CDR3 DNA: TGTGCCAGCAGCTCCCTGGGACAGGGGTCTCAAGAGACCCAGTACTTC
CDR3 protein: CASSSLGQGSQETQYF

clone size: NA
V gene: TRBV13
J gene: TRBJ1-1
D gene: TRBD1
CDR3 DNA: TGTGCCAGTGGTCCCGGGACAGGGATGGCTTTCTTT
CDR3 protein: CASGPGTGMAFF

clone size: NA
V gene: TRBV4-3
J gene: TRBJ1-2
D gene: NA
CDR3 DNA: TGCGCCAGCAGCCAAGATCTAGGTGTCTCTGGCTACACCTTC
CDR3 protein: CASSQDLGVSGYTF

clone size: NA
V gene: TRBV6-5
J gene: TRBJ1-6
D gene: TRBD1
CDR3 DNA: TGTGCCAGCAGTTACTCCCACGGACAGGGGAGTTCACCCCTCCACTTT
CDR3 protein: CASSYSHGQGSSPLHF

clone size: NA
V gene: TRBV3-1/TRBV3-2
J gene: TRBJ1-2
D gene: TRBD1
CDR3 DNA: TGTGCCAGCAGCCCCACGGACAGGGGGGACTATGGCTACACCTTC
CDR3 protein: CASSPTDRGDYGYTF

clone size: NA
V gene: TRBV10-3
J gene: TRBJ2-5
D gene: NA
CDR3 DNA: TGTGCCATCAGTGCGGTTGAAGAGACCCAGTACTTC
CDR3 protein: CAISAVEETQYF

clone size: NA
V gene: TRBV12-3/TRBV12-4
J gene: TRBJ1-1
D gene: NA
CDR3 DNA: TGTGCCAGTTCCAGGTTGAACACTGAAGCTTTCTTT
CDR3 protein: CASSRLNTEAFF

clone size: NA
V gene: TRBV11-3
J gene: TRBJ1-1
D gene: NA
CDR3 DNA: TGTGCCAGCAGCCGAGGTATGAACACTGAAGCTTTCTTT
CDR3 protein: CASSRGMNTEAFF

clone size: NA
V gene: TRBV21-1
J gene: TRBJ2-1
D gene: NA
CDR3 DNA: TGTGCCAGCAGCAAAGAGGCTTGGGCGGGAGTAGACAATGAGCAGTTCTTC
CDR3 protein: CASSKEAWAGVDNEQFF

clone size: NA
V gene: TRBV29-1
J gene: TRBJ2-7
D gene: NA
CDR3 DNA: TGCAGCGTTGAAGATCAGGCAGGGAACGAGCAGTACTTC
CDR3 protein: CSVEDQAGNEQYF

clone size: NA
V gene: TRBV5-5
J gene: TRBJ1-6
D gene: NA
CDR3 DNA: TGTGCCAGCGGCGCGGATTCACCCCTCCACTTT
CDR3 protein: CASGADSPLHF

clone size: many
V gene: TRBV30
J gene: TRBJ2-1
D gene: TRBD1
CDR3 DNA: TGTGCCTGGAGTGGGGACAGGGGATACAATGAGCAGTTCTTC
CDR3 protein: CAWSGDRGYNEQFF

clone size: once
V gene: TRBV12-3/TRBV12-4
J gene: TRBJ1-2
D gene: NA
CDR3 DNA: TGTGCCAGCAGCCAGGAGGGCTTCTATGGCTACACCTTC
CDR3 protein: CASSQEGFYGYTF

clone size: NA
V gene: TRBV19
J gene: TRBJ1-5
D gene: NA
CDR3 DNA: TGTGCCAGTAGTATCAACCAGGGAAACCAGCCCCAGCATTTT
CDR3 protein: CASSINQGNQPQHF

clone size: once
V gene: TRBV6-4
J gene: TRBJ2-2
D gene: TRBD1
CDR3 DNA: TGTGCCAGCAGTGATCACGGGACAGTGGGTCCCGGGGAGCTGTTTTTT
CDR3 protein: CASSDHGTVGPGELFF

clone size: few
V gene: TRBV29-1
J gene: TRBJ2-3
D gene: NA
CDR3 DNA: TGCAGCGGGGGAAGGTTGCAGGGCACAGATACGCAGTATTTT
CDR3 protein: CSGGRLQGTDTQYF

clone size: NA
V gene: TRBV5-1
J gene: TRBJ2-1
D gene: TRBD2
CDR3 DNA: TGCGCCAGCAGCTTGGCCCCTAGCGGGATCGCCTACAATGAGCAGTTCTTC
CDR3 protein: CASSLAPSGIAYNEQFF